This T cell receptor (beta chain) was observed in a study of T cell responses to AZD1222 COVID-19 vaccine. Findings and caveats of the study: There were mostly white British donors and more females than males, and clonal diversity was possibly underestimated. Nearly half of spike-specific TCRs reportedly target variant regions that are unmutated in the B.1.351 and B.1.1.7 variants. Spike-specific TCR breadth rose after two AZD1222 doses, and depth rose as well.

Pooling of second doses given at about 4 or about 12 weeks was done. The CDR3 is 14 amino acids. Germline trimming cut 6 bases from V and 12 bases from J; bases unmatched to any gene: 15. Germline lookup yields CDR1 MNHEY and CDR2 SMNVEV (reference sequence). Some clones are missing from TCRdb's copy, which holds only in-frame ones; the method was immunoSEQ multiplex PCR. The data show some 100,000 clones, around 87% seen once. About this clone itself: Its antigen is still unknown.

The chain joins TRBV27 to TRBJ2-7; 9 bases align to TRBD2. The material sequenced was peripheral blood, taken 28 days after the second AZD1222 dose. The clonotype was recovered from an adult who received the AZD1222 COVID-19 vaccine. CDR3 sequence (DNA): TGTGCCAGCAGGAGGACGGGACTAGCCATAACCCTGTACTTC. Translated: CASRRTGLAITLYF.